The clone carrying this TCR beta chain was observed a single time. The data were taken from a study of blood T cell repertoires in COVID-19. Assay: immunoSEQ multiplex PCR; the TCRdb copy retains only in-frame clones and omits some. The sample has about 310,000 clones; over 75% are singletons. Donors in Cohort 3 who had recovered were those with two negative PCRs, healthcare professional clearance, or resolution of their symptoms. The CDR3 extends over 13 amino acids. J gave up 5 bases and V 5 bases, and 3 bases lay outside the gene matches. The chain employs TRBV12-3 or TRBV12-4 and TRBJ2-4; 7 nucleotides match TRBD1. The receptor comes from a woman aged 40 to 50 who had recovered from COVID-19. The material sequenced was PBMCs or T cells enriched from blood (not recorded which). CDR3 loop: CASSPDRENIQYF. In DNA, the CDR3 is TGTGCCAGCAGTCCCGACAGGGAAAACATTCAGTACTTC.